The table lists the clone carrying this T cell receptor (beta chain) with many counts. The antigen remains undetermined. A junction boundary mismatches the germline segment, possibly from a read error. This specimen comes from a study of T cells after yellow fever vaccination. General study findings and limits: Post-booster samples contained most primary-vaccination clones (about 95% CD4, approximately 88% CD8). Repertoires obtained by FACS sorting could include abundant clonotypes that entered as contaminants from the bulk population.

The V gene's germline CDR1 is SSHAT and CDR2 FNYEAQ (reference sequence). This CDR3 is built from 13 residues. Using its own MiXCR run on the 5' RACE reads, TCRdb lists one record per CDR3 protein. Counted here are about 320,000 distinct CDR3 sequences, around 7% occurring once; the ten biggest clones make up 15% to 20%. The chain uses TRBV7-7 and TRBJ2-1; the D gene is possibly TRBD1 (5 bases). This material consisted of PBMCs, taken 35 to 50 days after the first yellow fever vaccination. This TCR was sampled from a man younger than 35 who received the YFV17D yellow fever vaccine. The CDR3 DNA sequence: TGTGCTAGCAGCTTAGACAGCCACAATGAGCAGTTCTTC. Translation gives CASSLDSHNEQFF.